These 7 T cell receptor beta chains were all obtained from the same sample, sequenced in a study of T cell repertoires in cytomegalovirus infection. Their antigens are not known. TCRdb processed the reads anew with MiXCR; each CDR3 protein has one entry. The data contain fewer than 1,000,000 distinct CDR3 sequences, roughly 30% of them seen just once; the ten biggest clones take up around 15%. The input for sequencing was cultured CD8+ T cells from PBMCs, taken from culture after CMV antigen stimulation. The receptors stem from a human donor in good health (CMV status not recorded). Some clones in this sample may be carry-over from other donors' samples.

V usage is TRBV5-6 and J usage is TRBJ2-7, with D possibly TRBD2 on 6 matching bases. With 4 bases removed from V and 1 base from J, the gap between germline ends came to 18 bases. The germline V gene encodes CDR1 SGHDT and CDR2 YYEEEE. The CDR3 has 16 residues. CDR3: CASSPERRGNSYEQYF. In DNA, the CDR3 is TGTGCCAGCAGCCCTGAGAGGCGGGGTAATTCCTACGAGCAGTACTTC.

In this sample, this clonotype turned up many times. The V gene is TRBV4-1, the J gene TRBJ2-2; no clear D. This CDR3 spans 14 amino acids. Germline lookup yields CDR1 MGHRA and CDR2 YSYEKL. Trimming pared 2 bases from V and 2 bases from J, leaving 6 bases between. The CDR3 here is CASSQTENTGELFF. The DNA for the CDR3 is TGCGCCAGCAGCCAAACGGAAAACACCGGGGAGCTGTTTTTT.

The table lists this clonotype with a few counts. The chain links TRBV2 to TRBJ2-2; the D gene could be TRBD1 or TRBD2 (7 bases each). The germline V and J ends were trimmed by 2 bases and 5 bases, with 15 bases remaining between them. The CDR3 is made up of 16 amino acids. Looked up from germline, CDR1 is SNHLY and CDR2 is FYNNEI. This CDR3 is CASSEWEGAQTGELFF. In DNA form, the CDR3 reads TGTGCCAGCAGTGAATGGGAGGGGGCCCAGACCGGGGAGCTGTTTTTT. Full variable domain (rest looked up from reference TRBV2 and TRBJ2-2): EPEVTQTPSHQVTQMGQEVILRCVPISNHLYFYWYRQILGQKVEFLVSFYNNEISEKSEIFDDQFSVERPDGSNFTLKIRSTKLEDSAMYFCASSEWEGAQTGELFFGEGSRLTVL.

In this sample, this clonotype turned up many times. The CDR3 DNA reads TGTGCCAGCAGAACGGACCAAGAGACCCAGTACTTC. Translation gives CASRTDQETQYF. The rearrangement links TRBV28 to TRBJ2-5; D is ambiguous. Germline assignment: CDR1 MDHEN and CDR2 SYDVKM. The V gene lost 6 bases and the J gene lost 0 bases, with 5 bases spanning the gap. CDR3 length: 12 amino acids.

This clonotype has a handful of counts. The chain uses TRBV12-3 or TRBV12-4 and TRBJ1-1; D possibly corresponds to TRBD1 (6 bases). This CDR3 spans 13 amino acids. V was pared by 5 bases and J by 4 bases, with 11 bases between. CDR3 region: CASSPTGLTEAFF. The CDR3 DNA reads as TGTGCCAGCAGTCCCACAGGGCTCACTGAAGCTTTCTTT.

The chain has TRBV19 and TRBJ2-1, with 8 bases lining up with TRBD2. The CDR3 covers 18 residues. J was trimmed by 0 bases and V by 1 base; bases with no gene match: 8. Germline CDR1 is LNHDA and CDR2 is SQIVND (reference sequence). CDR3 coding DNA: TGTGCCAGTAGTATAGCCGGGGGGGGGCTGATCTCCTACAATGAGCAGTTCTTC. As protein: CASSIAGGGLISYNEQFF.

This clonotype showed up many times. The J gene is TRBJ2-3, the V gene TRBV7-2; D unresolved. This CDR3 comprises 11 residues. The germline V gene has CDR1 SGHTA and CDR2 FQGNSA. V was cut by 5 bases and J by 6 bases, with 6 bases left in between. DNA for the CDR3: TGTGCCAGCAGCCCGAGGGATACGCAGTATTTT. It encodes CASSPRDTQYF. Full variable domain (remainder filled in from reference TRBV7-2 and TRBJ2-3): GAGVSQSPSNKVTEKGKDVELRCDPISGHTALYWYRQSLGQGLEFLIYFQGNSAPDKSGLPSDRFSAERTGGSVSTLTIQRTQQEDSAVYLCASSPRDTQYFGPGTRLTVL.